The clone carrying this TCR beta chain was detected a few times. The data were taken from a study of blood T cell repertoires in COVID-19. Profiling relied on immunoSEQ multiplex PCR, and the TCRdb table lists in-frame clones only, not all of them. This table has roughly 370,000 clones, approximately 87% appearing once. CDR3 length equals 13 residues. Trimming took 6 bases from V and 6 from J; bases not matched to a gene: 5. Germline V gene sequence: CDR1 SNHLY, CDR2 FYNNEI. This chain links TRBV2 with TRBJ1-2, with 9 bases matching TRBD1. This sequence was found in a woman between 45 and 60 years old who had recovered from COVID-19. The sample taken for sequencing was PBMCs or T cells enriched from blood (not recorded which). The CDR3 region is CASRRDRVDGYTF. The DNA for the CDR3 is TGTGCCAGCAGGAGGGACAGGGTAGATGGCTACACCTTC.